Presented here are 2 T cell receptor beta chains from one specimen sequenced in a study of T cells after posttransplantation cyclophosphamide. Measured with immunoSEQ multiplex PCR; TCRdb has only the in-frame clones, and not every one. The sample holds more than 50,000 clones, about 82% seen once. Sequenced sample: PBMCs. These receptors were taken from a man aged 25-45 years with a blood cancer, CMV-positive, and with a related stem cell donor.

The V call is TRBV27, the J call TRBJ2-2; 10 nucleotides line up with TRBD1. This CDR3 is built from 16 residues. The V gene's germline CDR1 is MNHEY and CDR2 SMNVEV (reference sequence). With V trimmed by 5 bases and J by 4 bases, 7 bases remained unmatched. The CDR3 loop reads CASSNRQGAFTGELFF. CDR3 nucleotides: TGTGCCAGCAGTAACCGACAGGGGGCTTTCACCGGGGAGCTGTTTTTT.

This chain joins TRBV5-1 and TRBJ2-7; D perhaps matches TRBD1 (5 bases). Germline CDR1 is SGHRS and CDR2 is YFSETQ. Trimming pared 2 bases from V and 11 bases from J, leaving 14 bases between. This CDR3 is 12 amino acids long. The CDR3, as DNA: TGCGCCAGCAGCTTAGATCCAGGGCCGGAGTACTTC. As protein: CASSLDPGPEYF.